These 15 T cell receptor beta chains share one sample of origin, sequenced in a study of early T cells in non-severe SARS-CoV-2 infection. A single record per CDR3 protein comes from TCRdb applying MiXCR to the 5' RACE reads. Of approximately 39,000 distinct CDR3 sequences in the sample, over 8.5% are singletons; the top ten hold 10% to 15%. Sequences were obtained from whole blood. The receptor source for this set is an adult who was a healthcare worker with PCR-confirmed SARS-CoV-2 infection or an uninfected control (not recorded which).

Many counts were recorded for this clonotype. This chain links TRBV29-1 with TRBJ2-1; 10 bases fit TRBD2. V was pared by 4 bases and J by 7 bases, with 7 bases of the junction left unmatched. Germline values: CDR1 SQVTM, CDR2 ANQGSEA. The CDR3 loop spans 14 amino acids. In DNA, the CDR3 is TGCAGCGTTGTCCCGGGACTAGCGTCAAATGAGCAGTTCTTC. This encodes CSVVPGLASNEQFF.

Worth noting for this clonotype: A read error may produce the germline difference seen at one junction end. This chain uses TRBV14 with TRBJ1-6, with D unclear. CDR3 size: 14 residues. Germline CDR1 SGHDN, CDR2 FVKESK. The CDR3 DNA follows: TGTGCCAGCAGCAAAGAGAGCTATAATTCACCCCTCCACTTT. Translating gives CASSKESYNSPLHF.

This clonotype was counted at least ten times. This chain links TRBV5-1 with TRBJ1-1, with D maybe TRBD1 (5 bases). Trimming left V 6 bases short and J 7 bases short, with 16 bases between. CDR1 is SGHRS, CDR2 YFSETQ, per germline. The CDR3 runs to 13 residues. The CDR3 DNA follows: TGCGCCAGCACGGTGGGACCACAGCTTGAAGCTTTCTTT. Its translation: CASTVGPQLEAFF. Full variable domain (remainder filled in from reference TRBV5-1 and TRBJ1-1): KAGVTQTPRYLIKTRGQQVTLSCSPISGHRSVSWYQQTPGQGLQFLFEYFSETQRNKGNFPGRFSGRQFSNSRSEMNVSTLELGDSALYLCASTVGPQLEAFFGQGTRLTVV.

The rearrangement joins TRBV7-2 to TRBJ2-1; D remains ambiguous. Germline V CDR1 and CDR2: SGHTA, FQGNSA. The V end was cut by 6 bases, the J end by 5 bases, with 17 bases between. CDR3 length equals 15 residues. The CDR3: CASSPTGPTNNEQFF. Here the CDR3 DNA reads TGTGCCAGCAGTCCTACCGGGCCCACAAACAATGAGCAGTTCTTC.

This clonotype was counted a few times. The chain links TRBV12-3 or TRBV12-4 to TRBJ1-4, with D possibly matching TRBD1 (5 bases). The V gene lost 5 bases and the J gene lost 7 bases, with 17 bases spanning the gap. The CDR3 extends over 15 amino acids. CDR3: CASSRWATGGEKLFF. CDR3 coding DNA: TGTGCCAGCAGTCGGTGGGCCACTGGGGGTGAAAAACTGTTTTTT.

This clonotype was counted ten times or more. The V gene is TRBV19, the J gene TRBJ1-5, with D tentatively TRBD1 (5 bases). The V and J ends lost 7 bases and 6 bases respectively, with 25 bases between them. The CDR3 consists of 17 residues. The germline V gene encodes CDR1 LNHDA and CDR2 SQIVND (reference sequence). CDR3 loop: CASMERGLGGPFQPQHF. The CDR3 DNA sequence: TGTGCCAGTATGGAGCGGGGACTTGGGGGTCCCTTTCAGCCCCAGCATTTT.

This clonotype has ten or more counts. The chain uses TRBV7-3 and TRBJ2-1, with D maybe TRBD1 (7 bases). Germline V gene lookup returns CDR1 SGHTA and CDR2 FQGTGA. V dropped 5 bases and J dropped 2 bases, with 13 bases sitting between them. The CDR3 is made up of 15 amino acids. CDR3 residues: CASSPQGEAYNEQFF. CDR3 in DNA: TGTGCCAGCAGCCCCCAGGGGGAGGCCTACAATGAGCAGTTCTTC.

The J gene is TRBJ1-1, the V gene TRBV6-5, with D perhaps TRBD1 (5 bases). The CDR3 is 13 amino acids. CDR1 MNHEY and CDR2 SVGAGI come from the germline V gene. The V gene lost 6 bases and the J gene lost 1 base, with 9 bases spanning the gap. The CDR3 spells CASRRDGNTEAFF. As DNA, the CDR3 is TGTGCCAGCAGGCGGGACGGGAACACTGAAGCTTTCTTT.

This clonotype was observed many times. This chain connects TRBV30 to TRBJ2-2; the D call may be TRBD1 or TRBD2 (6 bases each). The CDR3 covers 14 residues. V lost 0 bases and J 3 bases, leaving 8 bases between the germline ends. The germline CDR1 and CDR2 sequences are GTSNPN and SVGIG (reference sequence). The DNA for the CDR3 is TGTGCCTGGAGTGTCGGGGGCCACACCGGGGAGCTGTTTTTT. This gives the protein CAWSVGGHTGELFF.

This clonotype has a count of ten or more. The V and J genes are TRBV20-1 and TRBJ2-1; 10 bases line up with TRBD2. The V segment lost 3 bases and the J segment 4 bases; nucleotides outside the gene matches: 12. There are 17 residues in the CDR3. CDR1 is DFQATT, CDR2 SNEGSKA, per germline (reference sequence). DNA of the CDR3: TGCAGTGCTAGGCCGATACTAGCGGGGAGGATATACAATGAGCAGTTCTTC. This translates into CSARPILAGRIYNEQFF.

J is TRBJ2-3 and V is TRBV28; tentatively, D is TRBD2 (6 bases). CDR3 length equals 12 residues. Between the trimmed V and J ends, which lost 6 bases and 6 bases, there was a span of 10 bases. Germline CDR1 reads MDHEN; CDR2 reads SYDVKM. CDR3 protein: CASSAGTDTQYF. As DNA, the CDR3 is TGTGCCAGCAGCGCCGGGACTGATACGCAGTATTTT.

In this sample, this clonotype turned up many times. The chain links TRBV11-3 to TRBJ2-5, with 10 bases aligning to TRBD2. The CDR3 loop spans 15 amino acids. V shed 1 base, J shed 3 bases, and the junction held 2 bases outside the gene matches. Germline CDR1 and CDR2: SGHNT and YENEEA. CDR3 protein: CASSLASGGEETQYF. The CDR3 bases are TGTGCCAGCAGCTTAGCAAGCGGGGGGGAAGAGACCCAGTACTTC.

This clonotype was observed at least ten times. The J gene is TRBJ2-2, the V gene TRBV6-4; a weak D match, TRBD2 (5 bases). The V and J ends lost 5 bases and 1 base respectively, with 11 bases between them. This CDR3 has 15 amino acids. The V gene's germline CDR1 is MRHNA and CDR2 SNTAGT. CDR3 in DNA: TGTGCCAGCAGTCCGGGGAAACTGAACACCGGGGAGCTGTTTTTT. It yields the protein CASSPGKLNTGELFF.

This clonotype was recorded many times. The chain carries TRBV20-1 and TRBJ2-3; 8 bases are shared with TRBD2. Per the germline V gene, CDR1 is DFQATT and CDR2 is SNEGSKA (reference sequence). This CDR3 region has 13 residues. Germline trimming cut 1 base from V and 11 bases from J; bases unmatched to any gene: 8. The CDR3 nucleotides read TGCAGTGCTAGAGTTGGAGGGAGCGGGGGGCAGTATTTT. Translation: CSARVGGSGGQYF.

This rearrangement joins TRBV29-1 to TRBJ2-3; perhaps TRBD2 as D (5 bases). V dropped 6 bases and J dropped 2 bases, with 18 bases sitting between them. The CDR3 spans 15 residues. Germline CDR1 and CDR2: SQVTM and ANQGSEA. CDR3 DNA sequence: TGCAGCGTCCTAGGGCTTACTAGTCCCACAGATACGCAGTATTTT. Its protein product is CSVLGLTSPTDTQYF.